The 20 T cell receptor beta chains below come from one sample, sequenced in a study of CD8+CD57+ T cells in acquired aplastic anemia (dated by TCRdb to the late 2010s). The patients picked for sequencing were ones in whom flow cytometry had shown an expansion of CD8+CD57+ cells. TCRdb names Illumina HiSeq 2000 as the instrument used. TCR beta VDJ combination and CDR3 sequence profiling used genomic DNA as the template. The public sequencing data were trimmed at Q25 with fastp and processed into clonotypes with MiXCR by TCRdb, which kept only in-frame beta chains. CDR3 protein sequences are deduplicated, and each keeps its most common genes and DNA. The sample table lists around 170,000 distinct CDR3 sequences, more than 45% of them with a count of one. The top ten clonotypes cover 8.5% to 10% of the sample. Sequences were obtained from sorted CD4+, CD8+, or CD8+CD57+ T cells (not recorded which) from PBMCs. The receptors stem from a human donor with aplastic anemia.

This clonotype was counted only a few times. V gene TRBV2 combines with J gene TRBJ1-4, with 7 positions matching TRBD1. V lost 6 bases to trimming and J lost 14 bases; unmatched junction nucleotides: 6. The CDR3 loop spans 11 amino acids. Germline lookup yields CDR1 SNHLY and CDR2 FYNNEI. The CDR3 protein is CASSSPRGLFF. The CDR3, as DNA: TGTGCCAGCAGCTCCCCCAGGGGGCTGTTTTTT. Full variable domain (rest looked up from reference TRBV2 and TRBJ1-4): EPEVTQTPSHQVTQMGQEVILRCVPISNHLYFYWYRQILGQKVEFLVSFYNNEISEKSEIFDDQFSVERPDGSNFTLKIRSTKLEDSAMYFCASSSPRGLFFGSGTQLSVL.

The rearrangement links TRBV11-2 to TRBJ2-7; unclear D gene. Germline-derived CDR1 and CDR2 are SGHAT and FQNNGV. The CDR3 is 15 amino acids. The V gene lost 1 base and the J gene lost 0 bases, with 10 bases spanning the gap. The CDR3 loop reads CASSLAQISSYEQYF. In DNA, the CDR3 is TGTGCCAGCAGCTTAGCACAGATAAGCTCCTACGAGCAGTACTTC.

A few counts support this clonotype. A much larger clone differs from this one at a single base, so this may be a read error. J is TRBJ1-1 and V is TRBV12-3 or TRBV12-4; no clear D gene. This CDR3 comprises 15 residues. The chain's CDR3 is CVSSRRGSMNTEAFF. CDR3 coding DNA: TGTGTCAGCAGCAGACGGGGATCAATGAACACTGAAGCTTTCTTT.

This clonotype was counted once. The chain has TRBV24-1 and TRBJ2-3; 10 nucleotides match TRBD1. CDR1 is KGHDR, CDR2 SFDVKD, per germline. The junction had 8 bases not matched to a gene; V was cut back by 1 base and J by 5 bases. CDR3 length: 17 residues. CDR3: CATSDFRDRGLGDTQYF. In DNA, the CDR3 is TGTGCCACCAGTGATTTCAGGGACAGGGGATTGGGAGATACGCAGTATTTT.

This clonotype was observed a few times. One base away lies a much larger clone, so this may be a sequencing read error. J is TRBJ2-3 and V is TRBV7-9; tentatively, D is TRBD2 (6 bases). Germline CDR1 is SEHNR and CDR2 is FQNEAQ (reference sequence). CDR3 size: 15 residues. Trimming removed 2 bases at V and 0 bases at J, with 9 bases between. CDR3 nucleotides: TGTGCCAGCAGCTTATGGGGGGTTAGCACAGATACGCAGTATTTT. It codes for CASSLWGVSTDTQYF.

Comments on this clonotype: One end of the junction does not line up with germline, which may come from a read error. J is TRBJ1-6 and V is TRBV25-1, with 7 bases aligning to TRBD1. The CDR3 consists of 13 residues. Per germline, CDR1 MGHDK and CDR2 SYGVNS. CDR3 region: CTSSAGGNSPLHF. CDR3 nucleotides: TGTACCAGCAGCGCAGGGGGGAATTCACCCCTCCACTTT. Variable domain in full (rest from reference TRBV25-1 and TRBJ1-6): EADIYQTPRYLVIGTGKKITLECSQTMGHDKMYWYQQDPGMELHLIHYSYGVNSTEKGDLSSESTVSRIRTEHFPLTLESARPSHTSQYLCTSSAGGNSPLHFGNGTRLTVT.

V and J are TRBV10-3 and TRBJ1-1; weak D call: TRBD1 (5 bases). This CDR3 has 14 residues. Trimming took off 5 bases at V and 0 bases at J, with 10 bases between the two ends. CDR1 and CDR2 from the germline V gene are ENHRY and SYGVKD. For the CDR3, the DNA is TGTGCCATCAGTCAGGACAACATGAACACTGAAGCTTTCTTT. Translating gives CAISQDNMNTEAFF.

The chain couples TRBV15 to TRBJ2-7, with TRBD1 matching 7 bases. The junction had 4 bases not matched to a gene; V was cut back by 2 bases and J by 3 bases. Germline V gene sequence: CDR1 LNHNV, CDR2 YYDKDF (reference sequence). CDR3 length equals 14 residues. The DNA of the CDR3 is TGTGCCACCAGCAGACGGGACAGAGACTACGAGCAGTACTTC. Its translation: CATSRRDRDYEQYF.

In its sample, this clonotype was seen many times. V usage is TRBV20-1 and J usage is TRBJ2-7; TRBD2 matches at 7 bases. Germline V lookup: CDR1 DFQATT, CDR2 SNEGSKA (reference sequence). The CDR3 totals 15 residues. V shed 6 bases, J shed 2 bases, and the junction held 13 bases outside the gene matches. The CDR3 reads CSAQTRPGLTYEQYF. CDR3 bases: TGCAGTGCCCAAACAAGACCGGGACTAACCTACGAGCAGTACTTC.

This clonotype was recorded many times. This chain links TRBV5-1 with TRBJ2-1, with D perhaps TRBD2 (7 bases). CDR3 length: 15 residues. Trimming left V 1 base short and J 6 bases short, with 14 bases between. Germline loops: CDR1 SGHRS, CDR2 YFSETQ. The CDR3 sequence is CASSLIGGGGNEQFF. The CDR3 region has the DNA TGCGCCAGCAGCTTGATCGGGGGAGGGGGCAATGAGCAGTTCTTC.

This clonotype was seen a single time. This chain joins TRBV7-2 and TRBJ1-1, with 12 bases identical to TRBD1. CDR1 is SGHTA and CDR2 is FQGNSA in the germline V gene. Trimming at V came to 5 bases and at J to 11 bases, leaving 9 bases not matched to a gene. The CDR3 totals 14 residues. CDR3 nucleotides: TGTGCCAGCAGCCCCGCCGGGACAGGGGGCGGCGCTTTCTTT. This sequence encodes CASSPAGTGGGAFF.

This clonotype has a count of ten or more. The chain carries TRBV20-1 and TRBJ1-5, with TRBD1 matching over 8 bases. Germline CDR1 is DFQATT and CDR2 is SNEGSKA (reference sequence). The CDR3 spans 15 residues. The V segment lost 5 bases and the J segment 7 bases; nucleotides outside the gene matches: 13. The CDR3 is CSAQHGETGEQPQHF. CDR3 nucleotides: TGCAGTGCTCAACATGGGGAGACAGGGGAGCAGCCCCAGCATTTT.

Concerning this clonotype itself: Just one base apart from a much larger clone, this may be a read error. The CDR3 sequence: CASSSQGAVEAFF. Written as DNA, the CDR3 is TGCGCCAGCAGCTCCCAGGGGGCGGTTGAAGCTTTCTTT. V usage is TRBV5-1 and J usage is TRBJ1-1, with 8 positions matching TRBD1. This CDR3 has 13 residues. Trimming cost V 3 bases and J 7 bases; bases outside gene matches: 5. Germline values: CDR1 SGHRS, CDR2 YFSETQ.

The chain is built from TRBV2 and TRBJ2-5; possibly TRBD1 for D (6 bases). This CDR3 region has 12 residues. CDR1 is SNHLY and CDR2 is FYNNEI in the germline V gene. V was clipped by 11 bases and J by 3 bases, with 13 bases between them. CDR3 coding DNA: TGTGCCGGGTCTTACAGGGAAGAGACCCAGTACTTC. It yields the protein CAGSYREETQYF. The full variable domain, completed using reference TRBV2 and TRBJ2-5, is EPEVTQTPSHQVTQMGQEVILRCVPISNHLYFYWYRQILGQKVEFLVSFYNNEISEKSEIFDDQFSVERPDGSNFTLKIRSTKLEDSAMYFCAGSYREETQYFGPGTRLLVL.

This clonotype occurred a few times. The rearrangement uses TRBV15 and TRBJ2-1; 11 bases agree with TRBD2. Trimming at V came to 5 bases and at J to 7 bases, leaving 7 bases not matched to a gene. Germline lookup yields CDR1 LNHNV and CDR2 YYDKDF (reference sequence). The CDR3 covers 15 residues. CDR3 region: CATSGLAGGGNEQFF. The CDR3 DNA is TGTGCCACCAGCGGTCTAGCGGGAGGTGGTAATGAGCAGTTCTTC.

The chain carries TRBV7-7 and TRBJ2-1; possible D gene TRBD1, 5 bases. Trimming removed 8 bases from V and 6 bases from J, with 11 bases in between. Per the germline V gene, CDR1 is SSHAT and CDR2 is FNYEAQ (reference sequence). This CDR3 spans 12 amino acids. CDR3 nucleotide sequence: TGTGCCAGCGGTACAGGTCTCAATGAGCAGTTCTTC. Its protein product is CASGTGLNEQFF. The whole variable domain, filled in from reference TRBV7-7 and TRBJ2-1, reads GAGVSQSPRYKVTKRGQDVTLRCDPISSHATLYWYQQALGQGPEFLTYFNYEAQPDKSGLPSDRFSAERPEGSISTLTIQRTEQRDSAMYRCASGTGLNEQFFGPGTRLTVL.

This clonotype was seen repeatedly, ten times or more. This sequence joins TRBV24-1 and TRBJ2-2, with 10 positions matching TRBD2. The CDR3 runs 18 residues. The germline V gene has CDR1 KGHDR and CDR2 SFDVKD. V was clipped by 5 bases and J by 0 bases; unmatched bases: 8. The CDR3 region is CATSVKTSGLSNTGELFF. Written as DNA, the CDR3 is TGTGCCACCAGTGTAAAGACTAGCGGGCTTTCGAACACCGGGGAGCTGTTTTTT.

V is TRBV2 and J is TRBJ2-7; a possible D gene is TRBD1 (6 bases). Germline V lookup: CDR1 SNHLY, CDR2 FYNNEI. V lost 2 bases and J 6 bases, leaving 8 bases between the germline ends. The CDR3 totals 12 residues. As DNA, the CDR3 is TGTGCCAGCAGTGAAAGAGGGGGCGAGCAGTACTTC. This sequence encodes CASSERGGEQYF.

The sample holds a few counts of this clonotype. V gene TRBV29-1 combines with J gene TRBJ1-2, with D uncertain. The V gene lost 6 bases and the J gene lost 8 bases, with 25 bases spanning the gap. Germline V gene sequence: CDR1 SQVTM, CDR2 ANQGSEA. The CDR3 spans 15 residues. This chain's CDR3 is CSVEEGRSMIKGYTF. The DNA for the CDR3 is TGCAGCGTCGAGGAGGGCCGATCCATGATCAAGGGCTACACCTTC.

V usage is TRBV12-3 or TRBV12-4 and J usage is TRBJ2-4; D is ambiguous. The better agreement between TRBJ2-5 and the DNA end casts doubt on the J call. This CDR3 is 11 amino acids long. The CDR3 region has the DNA TGTGCCAGCAGTCCACCAGGGACCCAGTACTTC. Its translation is CASSPPGTQYF.